This is a list of T cell receptor beta chains from one sample in a study of cytomegalovirus exposure and HLA in healthy donors. Some clones are missing from TCRdb's copy, which holds only in-frame ones; the method was immunoSEQ multiplex PCR. The profile covers fewer than 250,000 clones, with roughly 79% appearing a single time and around 1.8% taken by the ten largest. Sequenced: PBMCs. The receptors stem from a man aged 18 to 29 in good health and CMV-seronegative. Both conserved end residues are part of each CDR3. D genes are given only for firm matches. Expanded clones get a size class; other rows say once, few or many, or leave the size out.

D	V	J	size	CDR3	DNA
TRBD2	TRBV7-3	TRBJ2-1	-	CASSPYASGEGEQFF	TGTGCCAGCAGCCCCTACGCTAGCGGGGAGGGTGAGCAGTTCTTC
-	TRBV7-3	TRBJ2-7	-	CASSYDRNYEQYF	TGTGCCAGCAGCTACGACAGAAACTACGAGCAGTACTTC
TRBD1	TRBV28	TRBJ2-5	few	CASSLTGIPQETQYF	TGTGCCAGCAGTTTGACAGGGATCCCCCAAGAGACCCAGTACTTC
-	TRBV30	TRBJ1-1	-	CAWSVISGRRTEAFF	TGTGCCTGGAGTGTAATTTCTGGGCGTCGAACTGAAGCTTTCTTT
TRBD1	TRBV4-3	TRBJ2-7	-	CASSQDRGQMYEQYF	TGCGCCAGCAGCCAAGATCGGGGACAGATGTACGAGCAGTACTTC
-	TRBV19	TRBJ2-6	-	CASSEARASAGANVLTF	TGTGCCAGTAGTGAGGCCAGGGCCTCGGCTGGGGCCAACGTCCTGACTTTC
TRBD1	TRBV19	TRBJ1-5	few	CASSRGTGVSNQPQHF	TGTGCCAGTAGTAGAGGTACAGGGGTTAGCAATCAGCCCCAGCATTTT
TRBD2	TRBV6-1	TRBJ2-1	-	CASSESSGSYNEQFF	TGTGCCAGCAGTGAGAGTAGCGGGAGTTACAATGAGCAGTTCTTC
TRBD1	TRBV30	TRBJ1-3	-	CAWRPTGGLNTIYF	TGTGCCTGGAGACCGACAGGGGGTCTGAACACCATATATTTT
-	TRBV7-2	TRBJ2-4	-	CASSPRSKNIQYF	TGTGCCAGCAGCCCCAGGTCCAAAAACATTCAGTACTTC
-	TRBV11-2	TRBJ2-2	-	CARREGGDTGELFF	TGTGCCAGGCGGGAAGGGGGGGACACCGGGGAGCTGTTTTTT
TRBD1	TRBV6-6	TRBJ1-2	-	CASSWGQDYGYTF	TGTGCCAGCAGTTGGGGACAGGACTATGGCTACACCTTC
-	TRBV30	TRBJ2-7	-	CAWLTAYEQYF	TGTGCCTGGCTGACAGCTTACGAGCAGTACTTC
-	TRBV6-5	TRBJ1-5	-	CASSNSPHQPQHF	TGTGCCAGCAGTAACAGTCCCCATCAGCCCCAGCATTTT
-	TRBV10-2	TRBJ2-7	-	CASSELGQLYEQYF	TGCGCCAGCAGTGAGTTGGGACAATTATACGAGCAGTACTTC
-	TRBV5-4	TRBJ2-3	once	CASRNGGPNTDTQYF	TGTGCCAGCAGGAACGGGGGGCCCAACACAGATACGCAGTATTTT
-	TRBV10-1	TRBJ2-7	-	CASPVRYEQYF	TGCGCCAGCCCGGTCAGGTACGAGCAGTACTTC
-	TRBV10-2	TRBJ2-5	-	CASSESLSTETQYF	TGCGCCAGCAGTGAGTCGCTCTCCACTGAGACCCAGTACTTC
TRBD1	TRBV6-5	TRBJ1-1	-	CASSLRTQGAEAFF	TGTGCCAGCAGTTTAAGAACCCAGGGGGCTGAAGCTTTCTTT
-	TRBV7-2	TRBJ2-5	-	CASSLPGKTQYF	TGTGCCAGCAGCTTACCGGGGAAGACCCAGTACTTC
-	TRBV4-3	TRBJ2-3	-	CASSQDLGHPTDTQYF	TGCGCCAGCAGCCAAGATCTGGGACACCCCACAGATACGCAGTATTTT
-	TRBV7-6	TRBJ1-2	few	CASSPRTEGYTF	TGTGCCAGCAGCCCCAGGACAGAGGGCTACACCTTC
-	TRBV7-2	TRBJ2-3	-	CASSRQTGDTQYF	TGTGCCAGCAGCCGACAAACCGGAGATACGCAGTATTTT
TRBD2	TRBV18	TRBJ2-7	-	CASSPLTSGSYEQYF	TGTGCCAGCTCACCACTAACTAGCGGGAGTTACGAGCAGTACTTC
TRBD1	TRBV7-9	TRBJ1-4	-	CASSSIGGEINEKLFF	TGTGCCAGCAGCTCCATAGGGGGCGAGATTAATGAAAAACTGTTTTTT